These 16 T cell receptor beta chains were all obtained from the same sample, sequenced in a study of technical replicates of blood from a handful of donors. Sequenced by immunoSEQ multiplex PCR; TCRdb stores in-frame clones only, minus some. The repertoire holds tens of thousands of clones, with 90% to 95% as singletons. The sequencing input was T cells isolated from PBMCs. The origin of the receptors is a human donor in good health.

This clone was recorded a few times. The chain links TRBV4-2 to TRBJ1-4; 10 bases align to TRBD1. V shed 3 bases, J shed 8 bases, and the junction held 9 bases outside the gene matches. Germline loops: CDR1 LGHNA, CDR2 YNFKEQ. CDR3 length: 16 amino acids. The CDR3, as DNA: TGTGCCAGCAGCCAGGAGATTGGGACAGGGGTGGAAAAACTGTTTTTT. It is translated as CASSQEIGTGVEKLFF.

V is TRBV12-2 and J is TRBJ2-2; the DNA was not compared with TRBD2, the D call given in the table. TRBV12-2 is assigned pseudogene status. There are 15 residues in the CDR3. The CDR3 sequence is CASRLGRGDTGELFF. As DNA, the CDR3 is TGTGCAAGTCGCCTCGGGAGGGGCGACACCGGGGAGCTGTTTTTT.

V gene TRBV2 combines with J gene TRBJ2-7; 9 bases are shared with TRBD1. Germline lookup yields CDR1 SNHLY and CDR2 FYNNEI. V was pared by 1 base and J by 5 bases, with 6 bases of the junction left unmatched. The CDR3 is 15 amino acids. In nucleotides, the CDR3 is TGTGCCAGCAGTGAAGAAGGACAGGGGAGGAACGAGCAGTACTTC. This translates into CASSEEGQGRNEQYF.

This chain joins TRBV18 and TRBJ2-7; tentatively, D is TRBD1 (5 bases). Germline V CDR1 and CDR2: KGHSH, LQKENI. The CDR3 contains 12 residues. Trimming shortened V by 1 base and J by 5 bases, and 6 bases separated the two germline ends. CDR3 sequence reads: CASSPLGDEQYF. The CDR3 DNA is TGTGCCAGCTCACCACTAGGGGACGAGCAGTACTTC.

J is TRBJ2-7 and V is TRBV21-1; the table's D gene call, TRBD2, was not cross checked with the DNA. TRBV21-1 is a recognized pseudogene. The CDR3 sequence is 10 residues long. The CDR3 is CASSKSEQYF. The CDR3 DNA follows: TGTGCCAGCAGCAAGAGCGAGCAGTACTTC.

The V and J genes are TRBV11-2 and TRBJ2-1; D gene uncertain. In germline, CDR1 is SGHAT, CDR2 FQNNGV. The CDR3 spans 15 residues. Trimming cost V 6 bases and J 0 bases, with 12 bases left between them. CDR3: CASRLSWSSYNEQFF. In nucleotides, the CDR3 is TGTGCCAGCAGACTCAGCTGGAGCTCCTACAATGAGCAGTTCTTC.

The rearrangement uses TRBV18 and TRBJ1-1; 9 positions match TRBD1. The CDR3 spans 14 residues. The ends lost 3 bases at V and 2 bases at J; junction bases unmatched: 1. Germline V CDR1 and CDR2: KGHSH, LQKENI. The CDR3 reads CASSPGQGNTEAFF. The CDR3 region has the DNA TGTGCCAGCTCACCGGGACAGGGTAACACTGAAGCTTTCTTT.

V and J are TRBV7-9 and TRBJ2-1; D not resolved. The CDR3 has 11 residues. Deletions cut 8 bases from V and 4 bases from J, with 6 bases between. Germline loops: CDR1 SEHNR, CDR2 FQNEAQ (reference sequence). The CDR3 sequence: CASLNYNEQFF. In nucleotides, the CDR3 is TGTGCCAGCCTTAATTACAATGAGCAGTTCTTC.

This clone was seen just once. This chain uses TRBV5-5 with TRBJ2-2, with TRBD1 identical over 7 bases. The CDR3 spans 16 residues. V dropped 4 bases and J dropped 4; count of bases not matched to a gene: 10. CDR1 is SGHKS and CDR2 is YYEKEE in the germline V gene (reference sequence). For the CDR3, the DNA is TGTGCCAGCAGCGTTAGACGGGACAGTTCCACCGGGGAGCTGTTTTTT. Translating it yields CASSVRRDSSTGELFF.

CDR3 DNA sequence: TGTGCCAGCAGCTTAGACAGCCGGCAGGGCTCCTATGGCTACACCTTC. Translating it yields CASSLDSRQGSYGYTF. J is TRBJ1-2 and V is TRBV7-2, with D perhaps TRBD1 (5 bases). The CDR3 contains 16 residues. Trimming took 1 base from V and 4 from J, leaving 16 bases between them. Germline-derived CDR1 and CDR2 are SGHTA and FQGNSA.

The chain joins TRBV15 to TRBJ2-5; 15 bases are shared with TRBD2. Germline-derived CDR1 and CDR2 are LNHNV and YYDKDF (reference sequence). Losses at the gene ends were 2 bases for V and 4 bases for J; bases not matched to a gene: 2. This CDR3 spans 16 amino acids. For the CDR3, the DNA is TGTGCCACCAGCAGATCGGGACTAGCGGGAGGAGAGACCCAGTACTTC. Amino acid sequence: CATSRSGLAGGETQYF.

The rearrangement uses TRBV5-1 and TRBJ1-3; D ambiguous. The CDR3 has 15 amino acids. Trimming removed 2 bases at V and 2 bases at J, with 11 bases between. CDR1 and CDR2 (germline): SGHRS, YFSETQ. CDR3 loop: CASSLDFSAGNTIYF. The CDR3 DNA follows: TGCGCCAGCAGCTTAGACTTCTCCGCTGGAAACACCATATATTTT.

The rearrangement uses TRBV4-1 and TRBJ2-1; 11 bases map to TRBD2. Losses at the gene ends were 0 bases for V and 0 bases for J; bases not matched to a gene: 10. This CDR3 comprises 20 residues. Per the germline V gene, CDR1 is MGHRA and CDR2 is YSYEKL. Here the CDR3 reads CASSQDGASGRLSSYNEQFF. DNA of the CDR3: TGCGCCAGCAGCCAAGATGGGGCTAGCGGGAGGCTGAGCTCCTACAATGAGCAGTTCTTC.

This clone was found once. The V call is TRBV7-3, the J call TRBJ1-1, with 7 bases aligning to TRBD1. J lost 1 base, V lost 6 bases, and 5 bases had no gene match. CDR1 and CDR2 (germline): SGHTA, FQGTGA. CDR3 length: 14 amino acids. DNA of the CDR3: TGTGCCAGCAGGCTTACAGGGGAGAACACTGAAGCTTTCTTT. As protein: CASRLTGENTEAFF.

The chain employs TRBV7-2 and TRBJ1-5, with D perhaps matching TRBD1 (5 bases). Germline assignment: CDR1 SGHTA and CDR2 FQGNSA. The CDR3 sequence is 14 residues long. V lost 5 bases and J 6 bases, leaving 14 bases between the germline ends. The CDR3 loop is CASSQGLNAQPQHF. For the CDR3, the DNA is TGTGCCAGCAGCCAGGGCCTTAACGCTCAGCCCCAGCATTTT.

V is TRBV7-9 and J is TRBJ1-2, with D perhaps TRBD1 (6 bases). Germline V gene lookup returns CDR1 SEHNR and CDR2 FQNEAQ (reference sequence). V lost 5 bases and J 4 bases, leaving 11 bases between the germline ends. The CDR3 has 13 residues. This chain's CDR3 is CASSPGALYGYTF. DNA for the CDR3: TGTGCCAGCAGCCCAGGGGCACTCTATGGCTACACCTTC.